This passage covers 13 T cell receptor beta chains from one sample sequenced in a study of T cell repertoires in aging, cancer and after chemotherapy. TRB rearrangements spanning V, D and J were amplified using mixed TRB-A/B primers. TCRdb itself ran the multiplex PCR reads through MiXCR, one entry per CDR3 protein. Here the sample spans roughly 8,200 distinct CDR3 sequences, around 30% being singletons. TCR beta rearrangements were amplified from peripheral blood genomic DNA. Sequencing was carried out using blood. These receptor sequences come from a human donor in good health.

This clonotype was detected only a few times. The chain links TRBV6-1 to TRBJ1-3; TRBD1 is a possible D gene (5 bases). Germline lookup yields CDR1 MNHNS and CDR2 SASEGT. This CDR3 has 14 amino acids. Trimming took off 0 bases at V and 4 bases at J, with 7 bases between the two ends. CDR3 DNA: TGTGCCAGCAGTGAAGCGCCAGGGGGAAACACCATATATTTT. Protein sequence: CASSEAPGGNTIYF.

The table lists this clonotype with a few counts. J is TRBJ2-3 and V is TRBV12-3 or TRBV12-4; 13 nucleotides line up with TRBD2. The CDR3 has 17 amino acids. The junction had 11 bases not matched to a gene; V was cut back by 6 bases and J by 5 bases. CDR3 loop: CASSPYPTSGGIDTQYF. The CDR3 nucleotides read TGTGCCAGCAGCCCCTACCCGACTAGCGGGGGGATAGATACGCAGTATTTT.

This clonotype has a handful of counts. The gene calls are TRBV12-3 or TRBV12-4 and TRBJ2-5, with 9 bases fitting TRBD2. V lost 7 bases to trimming and J lost 7 bases; unmatched junction nucleotides: 19. This CDR3 spans 17 amino acids. CDR3: CASTPSVAGAGVATQYF. CDR3 coding DNA: TGTGCCAGCACCCCGTCGGTAGCGGGGGCCGGGGTTGCGACCCAGTACTTC.

This clonotype rates as medium-sized. The V gene is TRBV6-6, the J gene TRBJ2-2; the D gene is possibly TRBD2 (7 bases). The CDR3 totals 15 residues. The germline V gene has CDR1 MNHNY and CDR2 SVGAGI (reference sequence). Trimming took off 7 bases at V and 4 bases at J, with 16 bases between the two ends. The CDR3 coding sequence is TGTGCCAGCACGAGGGGGGGGCCGAGCACCGGGGAGCTGTTTTTT. Protein: CASTRGGPSTGELFF.

This chain uses TRBV7-6 with TRBJ2-1; weak D call: TRBD1 (5 bases). V lost 1 base and J 5 bases, leaving 12 bases between the germline ends. Germline V gene data show CDR1 as SGHVS and CDR2 as FNYEAQ. CDR3 length: 15 residues. The CDR3 DNA reads as TGTGCCAGCAGCTTAGTCAGGGCCCCTAACAATGAGCAGTTCTTC. It encodes CASSLVRAPNNEQFF.

On this clonotype itself: One end of the junction varies from germline; a read error may be responsible. The chain uses TRBV6-1 and TRBJ1-2, with TRBD1 matching 8 bases. Germline CDR1 MNHNS, CDR2 SASEGT. The CDR3 loop spans 16 amino acids. The CDR3 sequence is CASSEGGQGAYYGYTF. CDR3 sequence (DNA): TGTGCCAGCAGCGAAGGGGGTCAGGGGGCTTACTATGGCTACACCTTC.

This clonotype has only a few counts. This chain uses TRBV6-1 with TRBJ2-1; TRBD2 is a possible D gene (6 bases). CDR3 length: 13 residues. CDR1 and CDR2 (germline): MNHNS, SASEGT. V lost 5 bases and J lost 10, with 15 bases in between. This CDR3 is CASSRDFRTEQFF. In DNA form, the CDR3 reads TGTGCCAGCAGTAGGGACTTCCGGACAGAGCAGTTCTTC.

The DNA of the CDR3 is TGTGCCAGCAGTCCCTCTCTGACGCGGAGAAACACCGGGGAGCTGTTTTTT. As protein: CASSPSLTRRNTGELFF. This chain links TRBV6-2 or TRBV6-3 with TRBJ2-2, with D unclear. This CDR3 contains 17 residues. Germline CDR1 reads MNHEY; CDR2 reads SVGEGT. V was trimmed by 5 bases and J by 2 bases, leaving 18 bases between them.

In this sample, this clonotype is medium-sized. This chain connects TRBV12-3 or TRBV12-4 to TRBJ2-6; TRBD2 might be the D (5 bases). The length of the CDR3 is 20 residues. Trimming shortened V by 3 bases and J by 0 bases, and 21 bases separated the two germline ends. The CDR3 nucleotides are TGTGCCAGCAGTTTCAGAGGGCCGACGCTCCTCCGCTCTGGGGCCAACGTCCTGACTTTC. This sequence encodes CASSFRGPTLLRSGANVLTF.

V is TRBV11-1 and J is TRBJ1-2; D is uncertain. The CDR3 runs 14 residues. Trimming pared 5 bases from V and 0 bases from J, leaving 10 bases between. The germline V gene encodes CDR1 SGHAT and CDR2 FQDESV (reference sequence). This chain's CDR3 is CASSPRGSNYGYTF. DNA of the CDR3: TGTGCCAGCAGCCCGCGCGGGTCTAACTATGGCTACACCTTC.

The rearrangement links TRBV7-2 to TRBJ2-1, with a tentative D call TRBD1 (6 bases). Looked up from germline, CDR1 is SGHTA and CDR2 is FQGNSA. The CDR3 is 12 residues long. V dropped 5 bases and J dropped 12 bases, with 14 bases sitting between them. The CDR3 DNA reads as TGTGCCAGCAGCCCCAACTCCAGGGGGCAGTTCTTC. It encodes CASSPNSRGQFF.

The chain employs TRBV7-2 and TRBJ1-2; 7 nucleotides match TRBD1. The germline V gene encodes CDR1 SGHTA and CDR2 FQGNSA. V shed 0 bases, J shed 5 bases, and the junction held 3 bases outside the gene matches. The CDR3 runs to 14 residues. In DNA, the CDR3 is TGTGCCAGCAGCTTAGCTGACAGGGCGTATGGCTACACCTTC. Translation gives CASSLADRAYGYTF.

The chain has TRBV6-2 or TRBV6-3 and TRBJ1-2; no firm D call. The CDR3 loop spans 13 amino acids. V was shortened by 6 bases and J by 14 bases, with 22 bases between the two germline ends. Germline values: CDR1 MNHEY, CDR2 SVGEGT. The CDR3 bases are TGTGCCAGCAGCATCAGCGTCCGGGGAGCGAATACCTTC. Its protein is CASSISVRGANTF.